One T cell receptor beta chain is described in this entry. These data come from a study of blood T cell repertoires in COVID-19. For the study at large: Sites in the United States, Italy and Spain provided acute and convalescent COVID-19 samples.

V was trimmed by 2 bases and J by 6 bases, leaving 20 bases between them. The length of the CDR3 is 16 residues. Germline V gives CDR1 MNHNY, CDR2 SVGAGI (reference sequence). Using immunoSEQ multiplex PCR, the repertoire was profiled, and TCRdb retains in-frame clones only, with some absent. Among about 55,000 clones listed, around 90% were seen once. The receptor was derived from a human donor with active COVID-19. The donor label of this sample is uncertain. This chain uses TRBV6-6 with TRBJ2-7; perhaps TRBD2 as D (6 bases). What was sequenced was peripheral blood. The CDR3 DNA reads TGTGCCAGCAGTTACGGGGCGGGACTTGACTTTCGCGAGCAGTACTTC. Translation: CASSYGAGLDFREQYF.